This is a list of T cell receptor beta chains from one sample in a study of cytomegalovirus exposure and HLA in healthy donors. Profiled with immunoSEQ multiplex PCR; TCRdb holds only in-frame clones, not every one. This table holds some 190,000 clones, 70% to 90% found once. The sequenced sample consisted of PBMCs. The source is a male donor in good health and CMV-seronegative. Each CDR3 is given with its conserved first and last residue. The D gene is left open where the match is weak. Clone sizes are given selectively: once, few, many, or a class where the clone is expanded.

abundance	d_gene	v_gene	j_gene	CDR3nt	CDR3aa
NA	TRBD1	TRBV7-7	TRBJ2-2	TGTGCCAGCAGCCCGGGGACAGGGAACACCGGGGAGCTGTTTTTT	CASSPGTGNTGELFF
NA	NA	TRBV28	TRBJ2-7	TGTGCCAGCAGCAACATGTACGAGCAGTACTTC	CASSNMYEQYF
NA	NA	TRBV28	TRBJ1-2	TGTGCCAGTTATAACTATGGCTACACCTTC	CASYNYGYTF
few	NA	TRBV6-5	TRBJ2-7	TGTGCCAGCTCGGGACTCTACGAGCAGTACTTC	CASSGLYEQYF
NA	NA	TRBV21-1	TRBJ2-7	TGTGCCAGCAGCAACGCTCTAGCGGGGCGCCGCTCCTACGAGCAGTACTTC	CASSNALAGRRSYEQYF
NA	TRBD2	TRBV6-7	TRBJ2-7	TGTGCCAGCAAGGACGTTGAGGGACTAGCGGGCACGTACGAGCAGTACTTC	CASKDVEGLAGTYEQYF
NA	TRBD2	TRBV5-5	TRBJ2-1	TGTGCCAGCAGCTTCGGGACTAGCGGGGGGAACTACAATGAGCAGTTCTTC	CASSFGTSGGNYNEQFF
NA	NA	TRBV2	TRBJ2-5	TGTGCCAGCAGGGGGGGACAGAGAAAGCAGGAGACCCAGTACTTC	CASRGGQRKQETQYF
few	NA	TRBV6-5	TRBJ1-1	TGTGCCAGCAGTTACCGCACAGAATCGAACACTGAAGCTTTCTTT	CASSYRTESNTEAFF
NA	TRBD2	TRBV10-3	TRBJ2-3	TGTGCCATCAGTGAGTCCCGACTAGCGGGGGGCACCGGAACGCAGTATTTT	CAISESRLAGGTGTQYF
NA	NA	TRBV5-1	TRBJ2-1	TGCGCCAGCAGCTCTAGTGTCACCTACAATGAGCAGTTCTTC	CASSSSVTYNEQFF
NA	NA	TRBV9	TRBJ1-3	TGTGCCAGCAGCGTAGCTGCTTCAGGGCCCACGTCTGGAAACACCATATATTTT	CASSVAASGPTSGNTIYF
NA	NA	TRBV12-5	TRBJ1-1	TGTGCTAGTGGTTTGGTACTCCGGGGAGGCGGGGACACTGAAGCTTTCTTT	CASGLVLRGGGDTEAFF
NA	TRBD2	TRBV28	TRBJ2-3	TGTGCCAGCAATATTGGGACTACCCGCACAGATACGCAGTATTTT	CASNIGTTRTDTQYF
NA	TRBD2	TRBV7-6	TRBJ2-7	TGTGCCAGCAGCTTAGGGACTAGCGGGGGCTCCTACGAGCAGTACTTC	CASSLGTSGGSYEQYF
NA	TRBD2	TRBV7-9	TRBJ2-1	TGTGCCAGCAGCTCCGGATCCGGGACTAGCGGGATAGTTGAGCAGTTCTTC	CASSSGSGTSGIVEQFF
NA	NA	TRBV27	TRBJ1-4	TGTGCCAGCAGTTTATTATCGGGGAGGGATAATGAAAAACTGTTTTTT	CASSLLSGRDNEKLFF
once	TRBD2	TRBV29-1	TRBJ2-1	TGCAGCGTTGAAATGCCCCAATTAGCGGGACTATACAATGAGCAGTTCTTC	CSVEMPQLAGLYNEQFF